The 31 T cell receptor beta chains listed next were all sequenced from one sample in a study of T cell repertoires and leukemia-associated antigens. Antigen specificity for these receptors is unknown. TCRdb passed the 5' RACE reads through MiXCR, listing each CDR3 protein once. The sample shows roughly 10,000 distinct CDR3 sequences, 40% to 45% of them seen only once. Sequences were obtained from CD3+ T cells sorted from blood and cultured. The receptor source for this set is a female donor in good health.

V gene TRBV20-1 combines with J gene TRBJ2-1; D may correspond to TRBD1 or TRBD2 (6 bases each). V shed 3 bases and J shed 4 bases, with 16 bases lying between them. CDR1 is DFQATT and CDR2 is SNEGSKA in the germline V gene (reference sequence). The CDR3 extends over 15 amino acids. CDR3 region: CSARGTGAIYNEQFF. CDR3 bases: TGCAGTGCTAGGGGGACGGGGGCGATTTACAATGAGCAGTTCTTC.

This clonotype was seen a few times. In DNA form, the CDR3 reads TGTGCCAGCAGTTTGCACGGAGCGAGCAACTCTGATGAGCAGTTCTTC. Protein: CASSLHGASNSDEQFF. This rearrangement joins TRBV27 to TRBJ2-1; D call uncertain. CDR3 size: 16 residues. The V end lost 3 bases, the J end lost 8 bases, and 20 bases lay between the germline ends. Germline V gene sequence: CDR1 MNHEY, CDR2 SMNVEV (reference sequence).

By share, this clonotype ranks as medium-sized. The V call is TRBV20-1, the J call TRBJ2-1; 12 bases are a match to TRBD2. The CDR3 is 16 amino acids. Germline values: CDR1 DFQATT, CDR2 SNEGSKA (reference sequence). With V trimmed by 4 bases and J by 8 bases, 12 bases remained unmatched. The CDR3 loop reads CSATVLSSGRAYEQFF. DNA for the CDR3: TGCAGTGCTACAGTCCTTTCTAGCGGGAGGGCCTATGAGCAGTTCTTC.

This clonotype was detected a few times. The chain recombines TRBV20-1 with TRBJ2-3; TRBD2 aligns across 9 bases. Looked up from germline, CDR1 is DFQATT and CDR2 is SNEGSKA (reference sequence). The CDR3 spans 13 residues. Trimming removed 6 bases from V and 5 bases from J; junction bases left unmatched: 6. The CDR3 sequence: CSATGLAKDTQYF. CDR3 nucleotides: TGCAGTGCAACAGGACTAGCGAAAGATACGCAGTATTTT.

The V call is TRBV15, the J call TRBJ2-3; the D gene is possibly TRBD2 (7 bases). V dropped 3 bases and J dropped 9 bases, with 19 bases sitting between them. CDR3 length: 15 residues. From germline, CDR1 is LNHNV and CDR2 YYDKDF (reference sequence). The CDR3 here is CATSSGVGGTRTQYF. CDR3 nucleotide sequence: TGTGCCACCAGCAGCGGGGTGGGGGGGACAAGAACGCAGTATTTT.

The J gene is TRBJ2-5, the V gene TRBV20-1; 10 bases match TRBD1. CDR1 DFQATT and CDR2 SNEGSKA come from the germline V gene (reference sequence). This CDR3 has 15 residues. The CDR3 coding sequence is TGCTGTAACATTGTGGGGACAGGGGTTTGGGAGACCCAGTACTTC. Protein: CCNIVGTGVWETQYF.

The rearrangement uses TRBV29-1 and TRBJ1-1, with a weak D call TRBD1 (6 bases). V lost 6 bases and J lost 10, with 21 bases in between. This CDR3 region has 13 residues. Germline V lookup: CDR1 SQVTM, CDR2 ANQGSEA. Here the CDR3 reads CSVLNMVGGSAFF. For the CDR3, the DNA is TGCAGCGTCTTGAACATGGTCGGGGGCTCAGCTTTCTTT.

This clonotype has a count of ten or more. This chain links TRBV7-9 with TRBJ2-6; D perhaps matches TRBD1 (5 bases). Per germline, CDR1 SEHNR and CDR2 FQNEAQ (reference sequence). The CDR3 has 17 amino acids. The V end was cut by 1 base, the J end by 0 bases, with 10 bases between. The CDR3 region is CASSLGGSGSGANVLTF. As DNA, the CDR3 is TGTGCCAGCAGCTTAGGGGGCTCTGGCTCTGGGGCCAACGTCCTGACTTTC.

This chain joins TRBV7-6 and TRBJ1-1; no firm D call. Germline CDR1 SGHVS, CDR2 FNYEAQ. Trimming removed 6 bases from V and 3 bases from J, with 14 bases in between. The CDR3 runs 14 residues. Here the CDR3 reads CASSSHTRDTEAFF. The CDR3 coding sequence is TGTGCCAGCAGTTCACACACAAGGGACACTGAAGCTTTCTTT. The full variable domain, completed using reference TRBV7-6 and TRBJ1-1, is GAGVSQSPRYKVTKRGQDVALRCDPISGHVSLYWYRQALGQGPEFLTYFNYEAQQDKSGLPNDRFSAERPEGSISTLTIQRTEQRDSAMYRCASSSHTRDTEAFFGQGTRLTVV.

This clonotype was counted only a few times. The gene calls are TRBV5-1 and TRBJ2-7, with TRBD1 identical over 10 bases. Germline trimming cut 4 bases from V and 5 bases from J; bases unmatched to any gene: 12. The CDR3 sequence is 16 residues long. Germline V gives CDR1 SGHRS, CDR2 YFSETQ. DNA for the CDR3: TGCGCCAGCAGCCCCGGGGGACAGGGGACAATAGACGAGCAGTACTTC. Its protein is CASSPGGQGTIDEQYF.

The CDR3 spells CASSKRPGRGQHF. The CDR3 nucleotides read TGTGCCAGCAGCAAAAGGCCGGGAAGAGGCCAGCATTTT. The V and J genes are TRBV21-1 and TRBJ1-5; TRBD1, as called in the table, went unchecked against the DNA. TRBV21-1 is reported as a pseudogene. The CDR3 has 13 amino acids.

Details on this clonotype: A much larger clone differs from this one at a single base, so this may be a read error. The chain uses TRBV4-1 and TRBJ2-1; 7 bases are a match to TRBD2. The CDR3 sequence is 16 residues long. Looked up from germline, CDR1 is MGHRA and CDR2 is YSYEKL. Trimming at V came to 0 bases and at J to 5 bases, leaving 7 bases not matched to a gene. CDR3 region: CASSQEAGVPHNEQFF. The DNA of the CDR3 is TGCGCCAGCAGCCAAGAGGCGGGAGTCCCCCACAATGAGCAGTTCTTC.

The CDR3 region has the DNA TGTGCCAGCAGCCTGGACGGCCCTACTAGGAAGGGACTGTTTTTT. It yields the protein CASSLDGPTRKGLFF. The rearrangement joins TRBV5-5 to TRBJ1-4, with unresolved D. The CDR3 runs to 15 residues. The V and J ends lost 4 bases and 13 bases respectively, with 23 bases between them. Germline CDR1 is SGHKS and CDR2 is YYEKEE (reference sequence).

The V and J genes are TRBV18 and TRBJ2-1; D could derive from TRBD1 or TRBD2 (5 bases each). The CDR3 extends over 15 amino acids. V shed 6 bases and J shed 6 bases, with 18 bases lying between them. CDR1 is KGHSH and CDR2 is LQKENI in the germline V gene. CDR3 sequence: CASSPDTPRGNEQFF. In DNA, the CDR3 is TGTGCCAGCTCCCCGGACACCCCACGGGGCAATGAGCAGTTCTTC.

To note about this clonotype: The conserved phenylalanine or tryptophan is not found at the CDR3 terminus, so this likely reflects a read error. The chain recombines TRBV29-1 with TRBJ2-7; TRBD1 matches at 7 bases. Germline CDR1 and CDR2: SQVTM and ANQGSEA. The CDR3 length is 14 residues. V was clipped by 2 bases and J by 2 bases; unmatched bases: 6. The CDR3 DNA follows: TGCAGCGTTGAACTGGGACAGCTAACCTACGAGCAGTACTGC. Translating gives CSVELGQLTYEQYC.

V gene TRBV5-1 combines with J gene TRBJ2-1; D unresolved. The CDR3 sequence is 15 residues long. Germline V gene lookup returns CDR1 SGHRS and CDR2 YFSETQ. Deletions cut 4 bases from V and 6 bases from J, with 17 bases between. The CDR3 is CASSREVGPCNEQFF. DNA for the CDR3: TGCGCCAGCAGCCGTGAGGTAGGGCCCTGCAATGAGCAGTTCTTC.

On this clonotype itself: No conserved phenylalanine or tryptophan ends this CDR3, so it is likely a read error. This chain links TRBV9 with TRBJ1-1, with no clear D. Germline V gives CDR1 SGDLS, CDR2 YYNGEE. V gave up 4 bases and J gave up 1 base, with 14 bases separating them. The CDR3 contains 15 residues. CDR3 residues: CASSSSPDPNTEAFS. CDR3 nucleotides: TGTGCCAGCAGCTCGAGTCCTGATCCGAACACTGAAGCTTTCTCT.

The rearrangement uses TRBV7-8 and TRBJ2-3; 8 nucleotides match TRBD2. This CDR3 has 19 amino acids. The germline V gene has CDR1 SGHVS and CDR2 FQNEAQ. V gave up 4 bases and J gave up 6 bases; unmatched junction bases: 21. The CDR3 nucleotides are TGTGCCAGCAGCTCTCCCAGGGTAGCGGGATTTGGTGCAGGGGATACGCAGTATTTT. Amino acids: CASSSPRVAGFGAGDTQYF.

The genes are TRBV4-2 and TRBJ2-7, with 7 positions matching TRBD2. CDR1 is LGHNA and CDR2 is YNFKEQ in the germline V gene. J was trimmed by 3 bases and V by 4 bases; bases with no gene match: 9. The CDR3 consists of 15 residues. In DNA, the CDR3 is TGTGCCAGCAGCCCACCTGGCGCGGGGGACTACGAGCAGTACTTC. It codes for CASSPPGAGDYEQYF.

This clonotype was seen only once. The chain combines TRBV4-2 with TRBJ1-5; perhaps TRBD1 as D (6 bases). CDR3 length equals 15 residues. The ends were cut back, 2 bases at V and 3 bases at J, with 11 bases in the middle. Germline V gene data show CDR1 as LGHNA and CDR2 as YNFKEQ. The CDR3 bases are TGTGCCAGCAGCCAAAGGGGGGACAACAATCAGCCCCAGCATTTT. Translated, it gives CASSQRGDNNQPQHF.

The rearrangement links TRBV7-9 to TRBJ2-3; the D is unclear. V was clipped by 0 bases and J by 4 bases, with 8 bases between them. Germline-derived CDR1 and CDR2 are SEHNR and FQNEAQ (reference sequence). The length of the CDR3 is 14 residues. As DNA, the CDR3 is TGTGCCAGCAGCTTAGCGGACCGGGCAGATACGCAGTATTTT. Protein sequence: CASSLADRADTQYF.

The chain carries TRBV20-1 and TRBJ2-2, with 7 bases matching TRBD1. The CDR3 length is 14 residues. V shed 0 bases, J shed 4 bases, and the junction held 2 bases outside the gene matches. Germline CDR1 is DFQATT and CDR2 is SNEGSKA (reference sequence). This CDR3 is CSARDPGGTGELFF. CDR3 nucleotide sequence: TGCAGTGCTAGAGACCCAGGGGGCACCGGGGAGCTGTTTTTT.

This clonotype was counted a few times. The V and J genes are TRBV4-1 and TRBJ2-5, with D possibly matching TRBD1 (5 bases). The ends were cut back, 0 bases at V and 4 bases at J, with 15 bases in the middle. Germline CDR1 MGHRA, CDR2 YSYEKL. The CDR3 sequence is 16 residues long. The CDR3 loop is CASSQDGRQGGETQYF. CDR3 sequence (DNA): TGCGCCAGCAGCCAAGACGGGCGGCAGGGTGGAGAGACCCAGTACTTC.

This clonotype was observed many times. This chain connects TRBV3-1 to TRBJ2-5; D gene uncertain. Germline CDR1 LGHDT, CDR2 YNNKEL (reference sequence). Deletions cut 3 bases from V and 5 bases from J, with 4 bases between. This CDR3 has 11 residues. The CDR3 nucleotides read TGTGCCAGCAGCCAGCTTGAGACCCAGTACTTC. Translating gives CASSQLETQYF.

In its sample, this clonotype ranks as medium-sized (0.01 to 0.1%). This chain uses TRBV5-1 with TRBJ2-1; D is ambiguous. V was clipped by 4 bases and J by 1 base, with 12 bases between them. The CDR3 is 15 residues long. Germline V gene lookup returns CDR1 SGHRS and CDR2 YFSETQ. In DNA form, the CDR3 reads TGCGCCAGCAGCCGTGAGGTAGGGTCCTACAATGAGCAGTTCTTC. Its protein product is CASSREVGSYNEQFF.

This clonotype came up a few times. The chain carries TRBV4-1 and TRBJ2-1; TRBD2 matches 11 bases. The ends lost 2 bases at V and 6 bases at J; junction bases unmatched: 6. The CDR3 is 16 residues long. Germline V gene lookup returns CDR1 MGHRA and CDR2 YSYEKL. In DNA, the CDR3 is TGCGCCAGCAGCCAACCAACTAGCGGGAGACGCAATGAGCAGTTCTTC. Protein product: CASSQPTSGRRNEQFF.

By proportion, this clonotype is medium-sized. The chain is built from TRBV10-3 and TRBJ2-5; D may be TRBD2 (6 bases). V was trimmed by 7 bases and J by 2 bases, leaving 11 bases between them. The germline V gene encodes CDR1 ENHRY and CDR2 SYGVKD. The CDR3 extends over 13 amino acids. This CDR3 reads CAINRDLQETQYF. CDR3 nucleotide sequence: TGTGCCATCAATCGGGACTTACAAGAGACCCAGTACTTC.

This chain connects TRBV29-1 to TRBJ2-3, with 8 bases lining up with TRBD2. Germline V gives CDR1 SQVTM, CDR2 ANQGSEA. The CDR3 is 16 residues long. The V segment lost 7 bases and the J segment 4 bases; nucleotides outside the gene matches: 16. This CDR3 is CSAPTTSVEGADTQYF. The CDR3 DNA sequence: TGCAGCGCCCCGACGACTAGCGTAGAGGGAGCAGATACGCAGTATTTT.

The J gene is TRBJ2-3, the V gene TRBV6-6; weak D call: TRBD1 (6 bases). The CDR3 sequence is 15 residues long. Looked up from germline, CDR1 is MNHNY and CDR2 is SVGAGI (reference sequence). V was clipped by 5 bases and J by 2 bases, with 14 bases between them. The CDR3 region is CASSELRGHTDTQYF. In DNA form, the CDR3 reads TGTGCCAGCAGTGAACTCAGGGGCCACACAGATACGCAGTATTTT.

In its sample, this clonotype was seen many times. The rearrangement joins TRBV20-1 to TRBJ2-5, with 7 bases matching TRBD2. The CDR3 is made up of 16 amino acids. From germline, CDR1 is DFQATT and CDR2 SNEGSKA (reference sequence). V shed 6 bases and J 2 bases; nucleotides not matched to a gene: 15. The CDR3 loop is CSADRPSAGSQETQYF. CDR3 nucleotide sequence: TGCAGTGCGGATAGGCCCTCAGCGGGGAGTCAAGAGACCCAGTACTTC.

The J gene is TRBJ1-2, the V gene TRBV15, with 9 bases lining up with TRBD1. This CDR3 is 13 amino acids long. The J segment lost 8 bases and the V segment lost 4 bases, leaving 5 bases of the junction unmatched. Per germline, CDR1 LNHNV and CDR2 YYDKDF (reference sequence). This CDR3 reads CATSKQGANGYTF. For the CDR3, the DNA is TGTGCCACCAGCAAACAGGGGGCAAACGGCTACACCTTC.